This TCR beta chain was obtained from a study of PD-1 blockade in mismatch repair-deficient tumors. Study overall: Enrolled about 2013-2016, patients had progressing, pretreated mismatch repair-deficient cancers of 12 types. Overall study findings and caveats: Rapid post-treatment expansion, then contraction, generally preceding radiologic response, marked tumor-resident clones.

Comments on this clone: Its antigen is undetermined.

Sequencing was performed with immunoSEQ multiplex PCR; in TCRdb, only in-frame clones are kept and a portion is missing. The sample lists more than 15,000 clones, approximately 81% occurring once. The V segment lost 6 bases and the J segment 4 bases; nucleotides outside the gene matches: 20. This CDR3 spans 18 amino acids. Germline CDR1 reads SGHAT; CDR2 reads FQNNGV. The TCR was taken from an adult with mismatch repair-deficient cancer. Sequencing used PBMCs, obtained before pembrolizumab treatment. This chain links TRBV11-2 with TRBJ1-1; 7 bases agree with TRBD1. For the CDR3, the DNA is TGTGCCAGCAGAAGCTTAGTTGGTCCGACAGGGTCGGCCACTGAAGCTTTCTTT. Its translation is CASRSLVGPTGSATEAFF. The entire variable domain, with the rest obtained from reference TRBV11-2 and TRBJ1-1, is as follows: EAGVAQSPRYKIIEKRQSVAFWCNPISGHATLYWYQQILGQGPKLLIQFQNNGVVDDSQLPKDRFSAERLKGVDSTLKIQPAKLEDSAVYLCASRSLVGPTGSATEAFFGQGTRLTVV.